This TCR beta chain originates from a study of T-cell memory formation after mild COVID-19. About the study: In these data, TCR clusters were largely donor specific.

Whole-study results and caveats: Confirmation of SARS-CoV-2 specificity was lacking for second-wave clones peaking day 37.

A note on this clonotype: Its antigen is currently unknown.

Constant-segment primers served in 5'RACE that generated TCR alpha and TCR beta cDNA libraries bearing sample barcodes and UMIs. MiXCR, applied by TCRdb to the 5' RACE reads, yields one record per CDR3 protein. The sample shows 14,000 to 15,000 distinct CDR3 sequences, 20% to 25% of them seen only once. The CDR3 has 13 residues. CDR1 and CDR2 from the germline V gene are LNHNV and YYDKDF (reference sequence). With 0 bases removed from V and 4 bases from J, the gap between germline ends came to 3 bases. The TCR originated in a young man who had mild COVID-19 (a few samples of this study predate the infection). Cell type and time point are not known. The V gene is TRBV15, the J gene TRBJ2-2; D remains ambiguous. Sequencing used PBMCs or a T cell subset sorted from them (not recorded which). The CDR3 sequence is CATSRDGTGELFF. The CDR3 nucleotides are TGTGCCACCAGCAGAGACGGCACCGGGGAGCTGTTTTTT.